This T cell receptor (beta chain) was sequenced for a study of blood T cell repertoires in COVID-19 (dated by TCRdb to between 2020 and 2021). Concerning the study at large: Samples covering the acute and convalescent phases of COVID-19 were provided by collaborators in the United States, Italy and Spain. Where available, HLA class I and class II types were taken from metadata supplied by the sample provider and were not determined by assay-based typing. The prospective study material was composed of cDNA or gDNA derived from T cells, B-cell-depleted T cells, or PBMCs. The repertoires were released in a freely available public database meant as a resource for research on the immune response to SARS-CoV-2. The dataset comprised deeply sampled blood TCRbeta repertoires from subjects exposed to, actively infected with, or recovered from COVID-19. The sample metadata nearly always contained a de-identified subject ID, COVID-19 status, age in years and sex. The samples were drawn from the first 160 participants of the ongoing ImmuneRACE study and from some 1,300 subjects provided by 6 global collaborators.

Each collaborating institution followed its own protocols to collect whole blood in K2EDTA tubes. For TCRbeta analysis, collaborator samples were shipped as frozen whole blood, as isolated PBMCs, or as DNA extracted from either sample type. The germline V and J ends show losses of 2 bases and 0 bases respectively, and no gene match explains 6 bases of the junction. CDR1 and CDR2, looked up from the germline V gene (reference sequence), are SGHKS and YYEKEE. The CDR3 measures 19 amino acids from cysteine to phenylalanine. Only the CDR3 DNA stays, 57 bases, in frame from base 1. The immunoSEQ Assay, a bias-controlled multiplex PCR, was used to amplify TCRbeta CDR3 regions from genomic DNA. The paper's processing steps were these. Nucleated cell counts per sample were estimated from amplification of reference gene primers within the assay. To quantify the absolute abundance of each unique TCRbeta CDR3 rearrangement, sequence reads were collapsed and filtered. For each sample, productive Simpson clonality was calculated as the square root of Simpson's diversity index over productive rearrangements. The source is immuneACCESS, and TCRdb retained only in-frame sequences with V and J called. Part of the clones is not carried over; for the studies checked, unresolved V genes explain less than half of this, and the remainder is unexplained. The DNA gave D and trimming, while V, J and clone size come from that table. The sample table holds about 120,000 clones, of which around nine tenths were seen once. Around 3.2% of the sample lies in the top ten.

As concerns this clone: Its antigen is unknown. No clone much larger than this one lies a single base away; base qualities are absent.

The paper as a whole reports these results and caveats: Clinical and demographic metadata were provided uncurated, with the amount varying by source and participant.

Source material: peripheral blood. The rearrangement joined TRBV5-5 to TRBJ2-1; TRBD2 lines up with 15 middle nucleotides. This clonotype originated in a woman in her forties or fifties with acute or convalescent COVID-19. The CDR3 region: CASSLGGTSGRYSYNEQFF. The DNA is TGTGCCAGCAGCTTAGGAGGGACTAGCGGGAGGTACTCCTACAATGAGCAGTTCTTC.